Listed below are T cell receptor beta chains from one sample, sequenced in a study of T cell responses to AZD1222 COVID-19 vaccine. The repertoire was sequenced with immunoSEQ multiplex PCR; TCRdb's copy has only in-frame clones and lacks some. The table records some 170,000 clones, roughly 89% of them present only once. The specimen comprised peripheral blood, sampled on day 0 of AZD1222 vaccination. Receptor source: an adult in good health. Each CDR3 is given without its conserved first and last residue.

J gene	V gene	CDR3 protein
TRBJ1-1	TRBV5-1	ASSGGQGARTEAF
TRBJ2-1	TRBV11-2	ASSSITTVGRTYNEQF
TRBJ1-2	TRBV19	ASSIIGVTDYGYT
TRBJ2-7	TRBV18	ASSPGTSSYEQY
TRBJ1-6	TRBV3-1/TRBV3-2	ASSQGSRTRGNSPLH
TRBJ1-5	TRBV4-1	ASSQKLETGAQPQH
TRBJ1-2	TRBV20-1	SARGRDGYT
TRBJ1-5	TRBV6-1	ASSEQRLQPQH
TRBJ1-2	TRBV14	ASSQDQGIYGYT
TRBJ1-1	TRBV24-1	ATSDSSATEAF
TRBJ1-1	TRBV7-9	ASSLMGSPGNTEAF
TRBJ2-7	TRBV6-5	ASSPSRGYEQY
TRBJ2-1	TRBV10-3	AISSGTSGNDEQF
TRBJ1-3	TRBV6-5	ASSPRQLSGNTIY
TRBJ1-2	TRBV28	ASVTGPHAGYT
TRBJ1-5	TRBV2	ASSEESGVYSNQPQH